The 2 T cell receptor beta chains below were found in one sample sequenced in a study of blood T cell repertoires in COVID-19 (dated by TCRdb to 2019 to 2021). Libraries were built with the immunoSEQ multiplex PCR assay. Sourced from immuneACCESS, this table was stored by TCRdb with only in-frame sequences that have V and J called. A share of the clones is absent; for the studies checked, an unresolved V gene accounts for under half, and the remainder has no known explanation. Here the sample has some 250,000 clones; about 86% occur a single time. 10% to 15% of the sample is in the top ten clones. Sequenced: peripheral blood. The receptor set was obtained from a woman in her twenties or thirties with COVID-19, enrolled during active disease.

The chain couples TRBV28 to TRBJ2-6; 9 bases line up with TRBD1. This CDR3 spans 16 amino acids. V lost 10 bases, J lost 4 bases, and 11 bases stayed unmatched. The germline gives CDR1 MDHEN, CDR2 SYDVKM. The CDR3 reads CATLRQGVEGANVLTF. CDR3 bases: TGTGCCACCTTAAGACAGGGGGTGGAAGGGGCCAACGTCCTGACTTTC. Full variable domain (outside the CDR3, taken from reference TRBV28 and TRBJ2-6): DVKVTQSSRYLVKRTGEKVFLECVQDMDHENMFWYRQDPGLGLRLIYFSYDVKMKEKGDIPEGYSVSREKKERFSLILESASTNQTSMYLCATLRQGVEGANVLTFGAGSRLTVL.

The rearrangement links TRBV2 to TRBJ1-4; no clear D gene. The CDR3 extends over 14 amino acids. The V end lost 8 bases, the J end lost 0 bases, and 10 bases lay between the germline ends. CDR1 and CDR2 (germline): SNHLY, FYNNEI. CDR3 region: CASEGVSTNEKLFF. The CDR3 region has the DNA TGTGCCAGCGAGGGAGTATCAACTAATGAAAAACTGTTTTTT.